The 7 T cell receptor beta chains reported below all come from one sample, sequenced in a study of beta chain features in type 1 diabetes. cDNA synthesis used the whole RNA isolate, giving expressed TCRB sequences. TCRdb's copy holds only in-frame clones and misses some; the assay was immunoSEQ multiplex PCR. The table includes approximately 600,000 clones, around an eighth detected once. Their antigens remain unidentified. Study-level findings and limits: Moderate but significant shortening of TCRB CDR3s was recorded in all four CD4+ subsets from Type 1 diabetes patients.

Material for sequencing was naive CD4+ T cells from blood. These receptor sequences come from a man aged 30-40 years with type 1 diabetes.

The chain combines TRBV7-9 with TRBJ1-2; D perhaps matches TRBD1 (5 bases). Trimming stripped 7 bases from V and 2 bases from J, with 14 bases between. Germline values: CDR1 SEHNR, CDR2 FQNEAQ (reference sequence). There are 14 residues in the CDR3. CDR3 region: CASTPWGDNYGYTF. The DNA of the CDR3 is TGTGCCAGCACCCCGTGGGGGGACAACTATGGCTACACCTTC. Based on the CDR3 plus reference TRBV7-9 and TRBJ1-2, the full variable domain is DTGVSQNPRHKITKRGQNVTFRCDPISEHNRLYWYRQTLGQGPEFLTYFQNEAQLEKSRLLSDRFSAERPKGSFSTLEIQRTEQGDSAMYLCASTPWGDNYGYTFGSGTRLTVV.

The chain couples TRBV27 to TRBJ2-7, with 9 bases that match TRBD1. V gave up 2 bases and J gave up 1 base; unmatched junction bases: 0. Looked up from germline, CDR1 is MNHEY and CDR2 is SMNVEV (reference sequence). This CDR3 spans 14 amino acids. CDR3 protein: CASSLGTGSYEQYF. The CDR3 nucleotides are TGTGCCAGCAGTTTAGGGACAGGGTCCTACGAGCAGTACTTC.

The DNA of the CDR3 is TGCGCCAGCAGCTTGGCCTTGGGTTCTAGCACAGATACGCAGTATTTT. Translation gives CASSLALGSSTDTQYF. The chain joins TRBV5-1 to TRBJ2-3; no reliable D call. The CDR3 covers 16 residues. Germline values: CDR1 SGHRS, CDR2 YFSETQ. Trimming took 0 bases from V and 0 from J, leaving 11 bases between them.

The rearrangement joins TRBV30 to TRBJ2-2, with a weak D call TRBD2 (5 bases). CDR1 is GTSNPN, CDR2 SVGIG, per germline (reference sequence). V was trimmed by 0 bases and J by 3 bases, leaving 5 bases between them. This CDR3 region has 13 residues. CDR3 loop: CAWSVLDTGELFF. Here the CDR3 DNA reads TGTGCCTGGAGTGTACTAGACACCGGGGAGCTGTTTTTT.

This clone came up a few times. This chain joins TRBV7-2 and TRBJ2-5; the D gene is possibly TRBD1 (6 bases). V was clipped by 5 bases and J by 2 bases, with 18 bases between them. This CDR3 region has 16 residues. CDR1 and CDR2 from the germline V gene are SGHTA and FQGNSA. In DNA, the CDR3 is TGTGCCAGCAGCCCCCGAACGACAGGTGGGCAAGAGACCCAGTACTTC. It translates to CASSPRTTGGQETQYF.

A few counts support this clone. The chain links TRBV18 to TRBJ1-5; D gene uncertain. Germline V lookup: CDR1 KGHSH, CDR2 LQKENI. This CDR3 has 15 residues. V lost 3 bases and J lost 1, with 10 bases in between. CDR3 in amino acids: CASSPEPGSNQPQHF. CDR3 bases: TGTGCCAGCTCACCGGAGCCGGGGAGCAATCAGCCCCAGCATTTT.

The table lists this clone with a few counts. The chain carries TRBV11-1 and TRBJ2-3; D possibly matches TRBD1 or TRBD2 (5 bases each). With 4 bases removed from V and 0 bases from J, the gap between germline ends came to 11 bases. Per the germline V gene, CDR1 is SGHAT and CDR2 is FQDESV (reference sequence). The CDR3 covers 15 residues. CDR3 sequence (DNA): TGTGCCAGCAGCTCAGGGACGGCTAGCACAGATACGCAGTATTTT. This encodes CASSSGTASTDTQYF.